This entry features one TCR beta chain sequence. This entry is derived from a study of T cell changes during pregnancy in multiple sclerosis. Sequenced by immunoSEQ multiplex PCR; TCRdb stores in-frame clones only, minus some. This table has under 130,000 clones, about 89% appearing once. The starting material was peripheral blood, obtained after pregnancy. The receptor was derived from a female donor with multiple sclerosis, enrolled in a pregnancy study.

The CDR3 DNA follows: TGTGCCAGCACCTACCTAGGGACTCCCGGAATGGGGAACACTGAAGCTTTCTTT. This gives the protein CASTYLGTPGMGNTEAFF. The chain joins TRBV11-2 to TRBJ1-1; perhaps TRBD1 as D (5 bases). The CDR3 is made up of 18 amino acids. Germline CDR1 reads SGHAT; CDR2 reads FQNNGV. The V end was cut by 7 bases, the J end by 1 base, with 25 bases between.